These T cell receptor beta chains were read from a single sample in a study of blood T cell repertoires in COVID-19. Clones were read by immunoSEQ multiplex PCR, and TCRdb kept only the in-frame ones, dropping some. The profile covers about 480,000 clones, with roughly 90% appearing a single time and 1.5% to 2% taken by the ten largest. Material for sequencing was PBMCs or T cells enriched from blood (not recorded which). These receptors were obtained from a middle-aged woman who had recovered from COVID-19. The CDR3 runs from the conserved cysteine through the conserved F or W. The D gene is left open where the match is weak. For some rows the clone size is stated as once, few or many, or as a class when expanded; others skip it.

NA TRBJ2-1 TRBV11-2 NA CASRIRDSENEQFF TGTGCCAGCAGAATCAGGGATTCGGAAAATGAGCAGTTCTTC
NA TRBJ1-1 TRBV4-3 NA CASSQDPQTNTEAFF TGCGCCAGCAGCCAAGACCCACAGACGAACACTGAAGCTTTCTTT
TRBD1 TRBJ1-4 TRBV27 few CASKFQGATNEKLFF TGTGCCAGCAAGTTCCAGGGGGCAACTAATGAAAAACTGTTTTTT
NA TRBJ2-7 TRBV4-1 NA CASSPAPGSREEQYF TGCGCCAGCAGCCCGGCGCCGGGAAGCCGGGAGGAGCAGTACTTC
NA TRBJ2-1 TRBV30 NA CAWTGLGSNEQFF TGTGCCTGGACAGGGCTAGGCTCTAATGAGCAGTTCTTC
NA TRBJ1-5 TRBV18 NA CASSPLADSNQPQHF TGTGCCAGCTCACCACTAGCGGATAGCAATCAGCCCCAGCATTTT
NA TRBJ2-7 TRBV18 NA CASSQEQGREQYF TGTGCCAGCTCCCAAGAACAGGGCCGGGAGCAGTACTTC
TRBD1 TRBJ1-2 TRBV2 once CASLSWSGQGASNYGYTF TGTGCCAGCCTGAGTTGGTCGGGACAGGGGGCTTCTAACTATGGCTACACCTTC
NA TRBJ1-2 TRBV29-1 NA CSARRGRVWNYGYTF TGCAGCGCCAGAAGGGGGAGGGTTTGGAACTATGGCTACACCTTC
NA TRBJ1-3 TRBV4-1 NA CASSQDEVAFLPFSGNTIYF TGCGCCAGCAGCCAAGATGAGGTGGCCTTCCTCCCTTTCTCTGGAAACACCATATATTTT
TRBD2 TRBJ2-2 TRBV7-9 once CASSYPGLADLNTGELFF TGTGCCAGCAGCTACCCGGGACTAGCGGACTTGAACACCGGGGAGCTGTTTTTT
NA TRBJ1-3 TRBV16 NA CASSQSEGAGNTIYF TGTGCCAGCAGCCAATCAGAAGGGGCTGGAAACACCATATATTTT
NA TRBJ1-5 TRBV30 NA CAWSVRNSNQPQHF TGTGCCTGGAGTGTGCGGAATAGCAATCAGCCCCAGCATTTT
TRBD2 TRBJ2-7 TRBV11-2 NA CASSLNPRVQREQKGEQYF TGTGCCAGCAGCTTAAATCCGAGGGTTCAGCGGGAGCAGAAAGGCGAGCAGTACTTC
TRBD1 TRBJ1-2 TRBV29-1 NA CSVLTGGNYGYTF TGCAGCGTTTTGACAGGGGGTAACTATGGCTACACCTTC
NA TRBJ2-3 TRBV27 NA CASSLTTSTDTQYF TGTGCCAGCAGTTTGACGACTAGCACAGATACGCAGTATTTT
NA TRBJ2-1 TRBV6-2/TRBV6-3 NA CASSYLGRPFYNEQFF TGTGCCAGCAGTTACCTTGGGAGGCCGTTCTACAATGAGCAGTTCTTC
NA TRBJ1-3 TRBV9 NA CASSPDSLSGNTIYF TGTGCCAGCAGCCCGGACAGTCTCTCTGGAAACACCATATATTTT
TRBD1 TRBJ2-7 TRBV7-6 few CASSPNARDRGKGEQYF TGTGCCAGCAGCCCAAACGCCAGGGACAGGGGAAAGGGGGAGCAGTACTTC
NA TRBJ1-1 TRBV5-4 NA CASSMNTEAFF TGTGCCAGCAGTATGAACACTGAAGCTTTCTTT
TRBD2 TRBJ2-3 TRBV2 NA CASTLSTSGSYTQYF TGTGCCAGCACCCTGAGTACTAGCGGGAGTTATACGCAGTATTTT
NA TRBJ1-4 TRBV7-2 NA CASSKEGSNEKLFF TGTGCCAGCAGTAAGGAGGGATCAAATGAAAAACTGTTTTTT
NA TRBJ1-2 TRBV9 NA CASSVAGESYGYTF TGTGCCAGCAGCGTAGCGGGGGAATCCTATGGCTACACCTTC
TRBD2 TRBJ2-1 TRBV11-3 NA CASSLVTAGGAYNEQFF TGTGCCAGCAGCTTAGTCACTGCGGGAGGGGCCTACAATGAGCAGTTCTTC
TRBD2 TRBJ2-4 TRBV7-9 NA CASSYAGSGRNNIQYF TGTGCCAGCAGCTACGCGGGTAGCGGGAGGAATAACATTCAGTACTTC
NA TRBJ2-1 TRBV3-1/TRBV3-2 NA CASSQGLDSYNEQFF TGTGCCAGCAGCCAAGGTTTAGATTCCTACAATGAGCAGTTCTTC
TRBD1 TRBJ1-2 TRBV6-5 once CASKTGTGVPYGYTF TGTGCCAGCAAAACCGGGACAGGGGTTCCCTACGGCTACACCTTC
NA TRBJ2-1 TRBV4-1 once CASSQAGYNEQFF TGCGCCAGCAGCCAAGCCGGGTACAATGAGCAGTTCTTC
TRBD1 TRBJ1-2 TRBV19 NA CASRTGGEYGYTF TGTGCCAGTCGGACAGGGGGAGAGTATGGCTACACCTTC
TRBD1 TRBJ1-2 TRBV5-6 NA CASSLEDQPGQLYGYTF TGTGCCAGCAGCTTGGAGGACCAGCCGGGACAGCTCTATGGCTACACCTTC
NA TRBJ2-3 TRBV9 NA CASSVGVSGGTDTQYF TGTGCCAGCAGCGTAGGTGTTAGCGGAGGCACAGATACGCAGTATTTT
TRBD1 TRBJ1-2 TRBV7-2 NA CASSPSWGKGQEGNYGYTF TGTGCCAGCAGCCCGAGTTGGGGGAAGGGACAGGAAGGGAACTATGGCTACACCTTC
NA TRBJ2-1 TRBV4-1 NA CASSQVLTPGLQNEQFF TGCGCCAGCAGCCAAGTATTAACCCCGGGACTCCAGAATGAGCAGTTCTTC
NA TRBJ1-2 TRBV27 few CASRMNREDYGYTF TGTGCCAGCAGGATGAATAGGGAGGACTATGGCTACACCTTC
NA TRBJ2-3 TRBV2 once CASSLDRSTDTQYF TGTGCCAGCAGCCTCGACAGGAGCACAGATACGCAGTATTTT
TRBD2 TRBJ2-7 TRBV19 NA CAGECRDYREQYF TGTGCCGGAGAATGCCGGGACTACCGCGAGCAGTACTTC
NA TRBJ1-3 TRBV2 NA CASSQDRSGSGNTIYF TGTGCCAGCAGTCAAGACAGGTCCGGATCTGGAAACACCATATATTTT
NA TRBJ1-1 TRBV2 NA CASRTTGTEAFF TGTGCCAGCAGGACCACAGGAACAGAAGCTTTCTTT
TRBD1 TRBJ1-6 TRBV11-2 once CASSLSHRGNLPLHF TGTGCCAGCAGCTTGTCCCACAGGGGGAATCTTCCCCTCCACTTT
NA TRBJ2-3 TRBV24-1 once CATSDSLTDTQYF TGTGCCACCAGTGATTCGTTGACAGATACGCAGTATTTT
TRBD1 TRBJ1-1 TRBV19 NA CASIITHRDREVYGDTEAFF TGTGCCAGTATAATCACGCATCGGGACAGGGAGGTATATGGGGACACTGAAGCTTTCTTT
TRBD1 TRBJ2-7 TRBV5-4 NA CASTGGYEQYF TGTGCCAGCACAGGGGGCTACGAGCAGTACTTC
NA TRBJ1-5 TRBV6-2/TRBV6-3 NA CASSYTTEDQPQHF TGTGCCAGCAGTTACACGACAGAGGATCAGCCCCAGCATTTT
NA TRBJ1-2 TRBV7-2 NA CASSPDPAGSRGTYGYTF TGTGCCAGCAGCCCAGATCCGGCAGGGTCACGCGGTACCTATGGCTACACCTTC
TRBD1 TRBJ1-5 TRBV6-1 few CASSETGGRQPQHF TGTGCCAGCAGTGAAACAGGGGGGCGGCAGCCCCAGCATTTT
TRBD2 TRBJ2-1 TRBV18 NA CASSPPLAGGRNEQFF TGTGCCAGCTCACCACCACTAGCGGGAGGACGCAATGAGCAGTTCTTC
NA TRBJ2-1 TRBV7-8 NA CASSPWGGEQFF TGTGCCAGCAGCCCGTGGGGCGGTGAGCAGTTCTTC
TRBD2 TRBJ2-7 TRBV4-3 NA CASSRGFFRSSGTPNEQYF TGCGCCAGCAGCAGAGGTTTCTTTCGGTCTAGCGGGACCCCAAACGAGCAGTACTTC
TRBD1 TRBJ1-5 TRBV4-3 NA CASSHGTGQGQPQHF TGCGCCAGCAGCCATGGGACAGGGCAAGGTCAGCCCCAGCATTTT
NA TRBJ1-1 TRBV6-5 NA CASSYAEMNTEAFF TGTGCCAGCAGTTACGCGGAAATGAACACTGAAGCTTTCTTT
NA TRBJ2-1 TRBV11-3 NA CASSLDLNEQFF TGTGCCAGCAGCTTAGATCTGAATGAGCAGTTCTTC
TRBD2 TRBJ2-1 TRBV11-3 NA CASSLPGGLAGNEQFF TGTGCCAGCAGCTTACCAGGGGGACTAGCGGGCAATGAGCAGTTCTTC
NA TRBJ2-3 TRBV4-3 NA CASSQDVEEGPPPDTQYF TGCGCCAGCAGCCAAGATGTCGAGGAGGGGCCCCCGCCGGATACGCAGTATTTT
NA TRBJ1-2 TRBV10-3 NA CAISGGSHGYTF TGTGCCATCAGTGGAGGGAGCCATGGCTACACCTTC
TRBD1 TRBJ1-5 TRBV3-1/TRBV3-2 NA CASSQDQVREGAGQPQHF TGTGCCAGCAGCCAAGATCAGGTCCGTGAGGGGGCTGGTCAGCCCCAGCATTTT
TRBD2 TRBJ2-5 TRBV5-1 once CASSLRLAGGETQYF TGCGCCAGCAGCTTGCGACTAGCGGGCGGAGAGACCCAGTACTTC
NA TRBJ1-4 TRBV28 NA CASSFGGRGEKLFF TGTGCCAGCAGTTTTGGGGGCCGTGGCGAAAAACTGTTTTTT
NA TRBJ2-7 TRBV15 NA CATSSVDYSEQYF TGTGCCACCAGCAGCGTGGACTATTCCGAGCAGTACTTC
NA TRBJ1-1 TRBV5-4 once CASSPRPENTEAFF TGTGCCAGCAGCCCCCGTCCAGAGAACACTGAAGCTTTCTTT
TRBD1 TRBJ2-5 TRBV7-2 NA CASSPQGVEETQYF TGTGCCAGCAGCCCACAGGGGGTTGAAGAGACCCAGTACTTC